Sequencing of this T cell receptor beta chain was carried out in a study of identical twins. This CDR3 spans 15 amino acids. CDR1 and CDR2 from the germline V gene are SGHKS and YYEKEE (reference sequence). Trimming removed 4 bases at V and 0 bases at J, with 14 bases between. As to this clonotype: The antigen is not known.

Via MiXCR, TCRdb re-called the 5' RACE reads, giving one row per CDR3 protein. This sample yields 310,000 or so distinct CDR3 sequences, of which under 9.5% are seen a single time; approximately 2% belongs to the top ten. Study-wide findings and caveats: Findings depended on cross-sectional statistics rather than tracking the same donors. When twins shared out-of-frame alpha sequences, those sequences had excess low generation probability.

These sequences were also reported in another study, on yellow fever vaccine responses in identical twins.

The chain has TRBV5-5 and TRBJ2-7, with D perhaps TRBD1 or TRBD2 (5 bases each). The sample was memory (CD45RO+) T cells sorted from blood. The TCR originated in a woman in her late teens or twenties in good health. CDR3 region: CASSASGQASYEQYV. The CDR3 DNA follows: TGTGCCAGCAGCGCCTCGGGGCAGGCCTCCTACGAGCAGTACGTC.